The sequence of this TCR beta chain was determined in a study of control samples from healthy donors and cancer patients. The V and J ends lost 7 bases and 1 base, in that order; junction bases with no gene match: 8. This CDR3 region has 15 residues. From germline, CDR1 is MDHEN and CDR2 SYDVKM. Here immunoSEQ multiplex PCR was the method, and the copy in TCRdb shows in-frame clones only, minus some. The repertoire holds approximately 150,000 clones, with about 91% as singletons. The TCR comes from a young man in good health. The sequenced material came from blood. This sequence joins TRBV28 and TRBJ2-3; 7 positions match TRBD1. The CDR3 sequence is CASTLQGSGTDTQYF. Written as DNA, the CDR3 is TGTGCCAGCACCTTACAGGGGTCCGGCACAGATACGCAGTATTTT.